This T cell receptor beta chain was found in a study of control samples from healthy donors and cancer patients (TCRdb year 2020). Libraries were constructed by the immunoSEQ multiplex PCR assay. TCRdb holds this immuneACCESS table with in-frame rearrangements only. Some clones are missing; in checked studies, unresolved V genes explain under half, and the rest has no known cause. The sample data list about 110,000 clones, and roughly four fifths of these were observed just once. The ten top clones hold approximately 7% of the sample. The germline V gene encodes CDR1 SQVTM and CDR2 ANQGSEA. The CDR3 sequence holds 10 residues, the cysteine and phenylalanine included. The sequence is cut down to CDR3 DNA, 30 bases in frame from base 1. Cut back by 5 bases and 8 bases, the V and J ends lie 9 bases apart. A note on this clone: What antigen it recognizes has not been identified. No base qualities exist here, and no much larger clone lies one base off it.

The chain joins TRBV29-1 to TRBJ1-1, with the D gene too uncertain to name. This TCR derives from a man younger than 30 in good health. Source material: blood. The sequence in DNA is TGCAGCGTTCGGACGCGGGAAGCTTTCTTT. The translation is CSVRTREAFF. With the portions outside the CDR3 filled from the reference TRBV29-1 and TRBJ1-1 genes, the complete variable region becomes SAVISQKPSRDICQRGTSLTIQCQVDSQVTMMFWYRQQPGQSLTLIATANQGSEATYESGFVIDKFPISRPNLTFSTLTVSNMSPEDSSIYLCSVRTREAFFGQGTRLTVV.